This T cell receptor beta chain was sequenced in a study of cytomegalovirus exposure and HLA in healthy donors. Study-level findings and limits: In a later analysis, HLA-associated TCR beta chains were more clonally expanded than equally common others. No immune exposure information besides CMV serostatus was available.

Details on this clone: What it binds is not known.

The CDR3 consists of 15 residues. The V gene lost 2 bases and the J gene lost 6 bases, with 14 bases spanning the gap. CDR1 is LNHNV, CDR2 YYDKDF, per germline (reference sequence). PCR used 60 Vbeta primers and 13 Jbeta primers. Method: immunoSEQ multiplex PCR; TCRdb's copy keeps in-frame clones and lacks some. The sample yields over 120,000 clones, 80% seen once. This clonotype was obtained from a middle-aged man in good health and CMV-seronegative. Sequencing was performed on PBMCs. The chain carries TRBV15 and TRBJ2-1, with D perhaps TRBD2 (7 bases). The CDR3: CATSRLGGPLNEQFF. The CDR3 nucleotides are TGTGCCACCAGCAGACTGGGGGGGCCCCTCAATGAGCAGTTCTTC. Full variable domain (rest looked up from reference TRBV15 and TRBJ2-1): DAMVIQNPRYQVTQFGKPVTLSCSQTLNHNVMYWYQQKSSQAPKLLFHYYDKDFNNEADTPDNFQSRRPNTSFCFLDIRSPGLGDTAMYLCATSRLGGPLNEQFFGPGTRLTVL.